Described below is a single T cell receptor beta chain sequence and its context. What antigen it recognizes has not been identified. There are no base qualities to consult, and no much larger clone falls within one base. Reading the germline V gene gives CDR1 SGHRS and CDR2 YFSETQ. V is cut by 0 bases and J by 7 bases, and the space between the germline ends is 11 bases. Taken from cysteine to phenylalanine, the CDR3 has 13 residues. The retained sequence is limited to the CDR3, 39 bases, with the frame set at the first base. The sample originates from a study of blood T cell repertoires in COVID-19 (TCRdb year 2020). About the investigation overall: Samples covering the acute and convalescent phases of COVID-19 were provided by collaborators in the United States, Italy and Spain. The prospective study material was composed of cDNA or gDNA derived from T cells, B-cell-depleted T cells, or PBMCs. The sample metadata nearly always contained a de-identified subject ID, COVID-19 status, age in years and sex. Where available, HLA class I and class II types were obtained from metadata supplied by the sample provider rather than from assay-based typing. A freely available public database, intended as a resource for researchers studying the immune response to SARS-CoV-2, is where the repertoires were released. Deeply sampled blood TCRbeta repertoires from subjects exposed to, actively infected with, or recovered from COVID-19 were included in the dataset. Samples were obtained from the ongoing ImmuneRACE study (first 160 participants) and from 1,254 subjects provided by 6 global collaborators.

TCRbeta CDR3 regions were amplified from genomic DNA using the immunoSEQ Assay, a bias-controlled multiplex PCR. The paper's data handling went like this. The number of nucleated cells in each sample was estimated by amplification of reference gene primers within the assay. To quantify the absolute abundance of each unique TCRbeta CDR3 rearrangement, sequence reads were collapsed and filtered. For each sample, productive Simpson clonality was calculated as the square root of Simpson's diversity index over productive rearrangements. The table was pulled from immuneACCESS by TCRdb, which kept in-frame rearrangements only. Such tables lose some clones; where checked, under half of the loss comes from unresolved V genes, and the rest has no known cause. V and J calls and clone size are as listed in that table; D and trimming were resolved from the DNA. For this sample there are a few hundred thousand clones; over 80% appear just once. The ten largest clones represent about 4.8% of the sample.

The research as a whole found: How much clinical and demographic metadata was included differed by source and by participant, and the metadata was provided uncurated.

Enrolling through a virtual design, the prospective study's participants ranged in age from roughly 18 to 90 years and lived across roughly 23 United States geographic areas. To assign participants to cohorts, the prospective study relied on clinical history that participants themselves reported in a screening survey and a study questionnaire. ImmuneRACE Cohort 3 recovered participants were defined by two consecutive negative NP/OP PCR tests, healthcare professional clearance, or symptom resolution. Mobile phlebotomists in the prospective study collected whole blood, serum and a nasopharyngeal or oropharyngeal swab from every participant. Additional blood draws and questionnaires over a 2-month period could optionally be provided by prospective study participants. Blood samples from the prospective study were shipped frozen or at room temperature prior to DNA extraction.

This chain is built from TRBV5-1 and TRBJ2-7; TRBD2 is a weak D gene call, 6 bases matching. The sequence derives from a woman between 45 and 60 years old who had recovered from COVID-19. Sequencing input: PBMCs or T cells enriched from blood (not recorded which). The DNA reads as follows: TGCGCCAGCAGCTTGGGGTTGGAGGGAGAGCAGTACTTC. It is translated as CASSLGLEGEQYF.